What follows are 21 T cell receptor beta chains derived from one specimen sequenced in a study of sequential checkpoint blockade in melanoma (dated by TCRdb to between 2018 and 2021). The treatment or condition label here, explained by the study, means: randomized to nivolumab then ipilimumab (arm A) or the reverse (arm B). The library was prepared using the immunoSEQ multiplex PCR assay. The table comes from immuneACCESS by way of TCRdb, which keeps in-frame sequences with V and J called. Part of the clones is missing from these tables; in studies checked, under half for an unresolved V gene and the rest for unknown reasons. This sample gives 35,000 to 40,000 clones in total; 75% to 90% of them show up just once. The ten largest account for 12% of the sample. Sequenced here: CD8+ T cells sorted from blood (inferred from file names), sampled from a patient given nivolumab and ipilimumab in sequence. These TCRs come from a human donor with melanoma.

This sequence joins TRBV2 and TRBJ2-7, with D perhaps TRBD1 (5 bases). Germline assignment: CDR1 SNHLY and CDR2 FYNNEI. V was clipped by 7 bases and J by 2 bases, with 18 bases between them. CDR3 size: 15 residues. CDR3 protein: CASTEGIGVPYEQYF. The CDR3 DNA is TGTGCCAGCACCGAAGGTATAGGGGTCCCCTACGAGCAGTACTTC. The full variable domain, completed using reference TRBV2 and TRBJ2-7, is EPEVTQTPSHQVTQMGQEVILRCVPISNHLYFYWYRQILGQKVEFLVSFYNNEISEKSEIFDDQFSVERPDGSNFTLKIRSTKLEDSAMYFCASTEGIGVPYEQYFGPGTRLTVT.

V gene TRBV9 combines with J gene TRBJ2-5; weak D call: TRBD2 (5 bases). The germline V and J ends were trimmed by 3 bases and 5 bases, with 11 bases remaining between them. The CDR3 contains 13 residues. Germline V lookup: CDR1 SGDLS, CDR2 YYNGEE. This CDR3 reads CASSARTGETQYF. DNA for the CDR3: TGTGCCAGCAGCGCCAGGACTGGGGAGACCCAGTACTTC.

This chain uses TRBV9 with TRBJ1-1; D remains unclear. The germline V gene encodes CDR1 SGDLS and CDR2 YYNGEE. There are 14 residues in the CDR3. The ends were cut back, 0 bases at V and 6 bases at J, with 12 bases in the middle. The CDR3 loop is CASSVEGEMAEAFF. The CDR3 coding sequence is TGTGCCAGCAGCGTAGAGGGAGAAATGGCTGAAGCTTTCTTT.

The rearrangement uses TRBV7-9 and TRBJ1-1; D ambiguous. Between the trimmed V and J ends, which lost 2 bases and 1 base, there was a span of 5 bases. CDR1 is SEHNR and CDR2 is FQNEAQ in the germline V gene (reference sequence). The CDR3 has 13 residues. CDR3 loop: CASSLPRNTEAFF. The CDR3 DNA reads TGTGCCAGCAGCTTACCCAGGAACACTGAAGCTTTCTTT.

This clone was found once. The chain uses TRBV27 and TRBJ2-1; D might be TRBD1 (5 bases). The CDR3 extends over 15 amino acids. Germline V gene sequence: CDR1 MNHEY, CDR2 SMNVEV (reference sequence). Trimming removed 2 bases at V and 4 bases at J, with 12 bases between. Here the CDR3 DNA reads TGTGCCAGCAGTTTAGTCAGGGTGCGGTACAATGAGCAGTTCTTC. It is translated as CASSLVRVRYNEQFF.

The J gene is TRBJ2-7, the V gene TRBV7-9; 7 nucleotides match TRBD1. Per germline, CDR1 SEHNR and CDR2 FQNEAQ (reference sequence). V lost 4 bases, J lost 2 bases, and 8 bases stayed unmatched. The CDR3 loop spans 15 amino acids. The CDR3 loop reads CASSSPRTGTYEQYF. CDR3 DNA: TGTGCCAGCAGCTCCCCCCGGACAGGAACCTACGAGCAGTACTTC.

V usage is TRBV9 and J usage is TRBJ2-7; 7 nucleotides match TRBD2. Losses at the gene ends were 0 bases for V and 4 bases for J; bases not matched to a gene: 7. The CDR3 runs 15 residues. Germline CDR1 is SGDLS and CDR2 is YYNGEE. CDR3 bases: TGTGCCAGCAGCGTAGAGTGGGGGGGTTCGTACGAGCAGTACTTC. Its translation is CASSVEWGGSYEQYF.

This chain joins TRBV19 and TRBJ1-2; TRBD1 matches 10 bases. Trimming at V came to 5 bases and at J to 4 bases, leaving 1 base not matched to a gene. The germline V gene encodes CDR1 LNHDA and CDR2 SQIVND (reference sequence). CDR3 length equals 13 residues. The DNA for the CDR3 is TGTGCCAGTAGTGGGGACAGGGGCTATGGCTACACCTTC. Translating gives CASSGDRGYGYTF.

This clone was found once. The rearrangement joins TRBV25-1 to TRBJ2-1; D is uncertain. Germline V CDR1 and CDR2: MGHDK, SYGVNS. The CDR3 is 10 amino acids. V lost 5 bases and J 10 bases, leaving 6 bases between the germline ends. The CDR3 loop is CASSSEEQFF. The CDR3 nucleotides are TGTGCCAGCAGTTCAGAAGAGCAGTTCTTC. Full variable domain (missing parts from reference TRBV25-1 and TRBJ2-1): EADIYQTPRYLVIGTGKKITLECSQTMGHDKMYWYQQDPGMELHLIHYSYGVNSTEKGDLSSESTVSRIRTEHFPLTLESARPSHTSQYLCASSSEEQFFGPGTRLTVL.

The chain carries TRBV27 and TRBJ2-1, with a tentative D call TRBD1 (5 bases). Germline V CDR1 and CDR2: MNHEY, SMNVEV (reference sequence). This CDR3 is built from 13 residues. Trimming shortened V by 0 bases and J by 12 bases, and 12 bases separated the two germline ends. CDR3 nucleotide sequence: TGTGCCAGCAGTTTATCGTTTCAAGGGGTGCAGTTCTTC. Residues: CASSLSFQGVQFF.

The chain is built from TRBV27 and TRBJ1-1; the D is unclear. Trimming took off 1 base at V and 5 bases at J, with 8 bases between the two ends. This CDR3 contains 13 residues. In germline, CDR1 is MNHEY, CDR2 SMNVEV (reference sequence). DNA for the CDR3: TGTGCCAGCAGTTTATTATCCGGGACTGAAGCTTTCTTT. Amino acid sequence: CASSLLSGTEAFF.

This CDR3 reads CASSLIRTGGPEAFF. The CDR3 DNA is TGTGCCAGCAGCTTAATTAGGACAGGAGGACCTGAAGCTTTCTTT. The chain uses TRBV7-8 and TRBJ1-1; 7 bases are a match to TRBD1. The CDR3 covers 15 residues. Germline CDR1 SGHVS, CDR2 FQNEAQ. J was trimmed by 6 bases and V by 2 bases; bases with no gene match: 9.

This clone was seen only once. V is TRBV5-4 and J is TRBJ2-7, with D unclear. This CDR3 region has 13 residues. V lost 0 bases to trimming and J lost 1 base, with 5 bases between them. Germline CDR1 and CDR2: SGHNT and YYREEE (reference sequence). DNA of the CDR3: TGTGCCAGCAGCTTGGACAGATCCTACGAGCAGTACTTC. Amino acid sequence: CASSLDRSYEQYF.

The rearrangement links TRBV7-3 to TRBJ2-2; possibly TRBD2 for D (6 bases). This CDR3 contains 14 residues. The germline CDR1 and CDR2 sequences are SGHTA and FQGTGA. V lost 3 bases and J lost 3, with 8 bases in between. The CDR3 loop is CASSLGTYTGELFF. Written as DNA, the CDR3 is TGTGCCAGCAGCTTGGGGACTTACACCGGGGAGCTGTTTTTT.

The V and J genes are TRBV7-9 and TRBJ2-3; 9 bases line up with TRBD2. With 1 base clipped from V and 5 bases from J, the junction kept 7 bases outside the gene matches. Looked up from germline, CDR1 is SEHNR and CDR2 is FQNEAQ (reference sequence). The CDR3 totals 16 residues. The CDR3 nucleotides are TGTGCCAGCAGCTTAGACGGGCGGGAGGGTATAGATACGCAGTATTTT. Translation: CASSLDGREGIDTQYF.

The J gene is TRBJ2-7, the V gene TRBV10-3; no clear D gene. Germline CDR1 reads ENHRY; CDR2 reads SYGVKD. This CDR3 has 13 residues. Trimming stripped 3 bases from V and 3 bases from J, with 9 bases between. The CDR3 here is CAISEENIYEQYF. As DNA, the CDR3 is TGTGCCATCAGTGAAGAGAATATCTACGAGCAGTACTTC.

This chain uses TRBV2 with TRBJ2-1; D possibly corresponds to TRBD2 (6 bases). CDR1 is SNHLY and CDR2 is FYNNEI in the germline V gene. The CDR3 has 14 amino acids. V gave up 2 bases and J gave up 14 bases, with 19 bases separating them. Written as DNA, the CDR3 is TGTGCCAGCAGTGAACGGGACGGGAGCCCCCTGAAGTTCTTC. Its translation is CASSERDGSPLKFF.

This clone came up a few times. The chain uses TRBV7-9 and TRBJ2-7; 7 bases match TRBD2. From germline, CDR1 is SEHNR and CDR2 FQNEAQ (reference sequence). This CDR3 spans 13 amino acids. With V trimmed by 8 bases and J by 3 bases, 7 bases remained unmatched. The CDR3 here is CASARGGSYEQYV. The CDR3, as DNA: TGTGCCAGCGCGCGGGGCGGGAGCTACGAGCAGTACGTC.

The chain carries TRBV6-5 and TRBJ1-2; 7 bases match TRBD1. The CDR3 consists of 15 residues. Per germline, CDR1 MNHEY and CDR2 SVGAGI. V lost 4 bases to trimming and J lost 2 bases; unmatched junction nucleotides: 7. CDR3: CASSSNRGWNYGYTF. CDR3 bases: TGTGCCAGCAGTTCCAACAGGGGTTGGAACTATGGCTACACCTTC.

The chain links TRBV5-6 to TRBJ2-1; 10 bases fit TRBD2. The CDR3 loop spans 17 amino acids. CDR1 and CDR2 from the germline V gene are SGHDT and YYEEEE. Unmatched junction bases numbered 9, after V lost 0 bases and J lost 6 bases. CDR3 DNA: TGTGCCAGCAGCTTGGCGGCTAGCGGGGGCCTACCCAATGAGCAGTTCTTC. Translated, it gives CASSLAASGGLPNEQFF. The full variable domain, with the rest looked up from reference TRBV5-6 and TRBJ2-1, is DAGVTQSPTHLIKTRGQQVTLRCSPKSGHDTVSWYQQALGQGPQFIFQYYEEEERQRGNFPDRFSGHQFPNYSSELNVNALLLGDSALYLCASSLAASGGLPNEQFFGPGTRLTVL.

This chain uses TRBV30 with TRBJ2-3, with D unclear. The CDR3 is 14 amino acids. The V end lost 0 bases, the J end lost 1 base, and 8 bases lay between the germline ends. The germline V gene encodes CDR1 GTSNPN and CDR2 SVGIG (reference sequence). The CDR3 sequence: CAWSVRYRTDTQYF. DNA of the CDR3: TGTGCCTGGAGTGTACGGTATCGCACAGATACGCAGTATTTT.